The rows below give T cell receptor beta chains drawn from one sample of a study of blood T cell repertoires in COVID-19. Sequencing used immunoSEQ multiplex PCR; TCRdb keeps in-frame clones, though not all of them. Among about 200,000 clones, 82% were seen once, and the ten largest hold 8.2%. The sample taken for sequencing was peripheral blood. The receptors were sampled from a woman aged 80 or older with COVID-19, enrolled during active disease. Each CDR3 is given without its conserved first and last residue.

ASSTGTSGYNEQF	TRBV5-1	TRBJ2-1
ASSSGTSGGTLNTQY	TRBV5-1	TRBJ2-3
ASSLALAVEQF	TRBV7-2	TRBJ2-1
ASLREGAGYGYT	TRBV2	TRBJ1-2
ASSSNAGTGGIEQY	TRBV18	TRBJ2-7
ASNDRRSGANVLT	TRBV28	TRBJ2-6
ASSQGRYEQY	TRBV19	TRBJ2-7
ASSLAREVTEAF	TRBV5-1	TRBJ1-1
ASSSDRDRGGNEQF	TRBV7-2	TRBJ2-1
ASSSADSSSATNEKLF	TRBV7-9	TRBJ1-4
ASSPARGIHYEQY	TRBV5-1	TRBJ2-7
SAKRGEQF	TRBV20-1	TRBJ2-1
ASSLFRTDEQY	TRBV12-3/TRBV12-4	TRBJ2-7
ASSSRNTEAF	TRBV6-5	TRBJ1-1
ATSRLAGETQY	TRBV15	TRBJ2-5
ASSPVTAPNEKLF	TRBV18	TRBJ1-4
ASSERGGTYGYT	TRBV2	TRBJ1-2
AFSDRSNEKLF	TRBV30	TRBJ1-4
AWERGGRNEQF	TRBV30	TRBJ2-1
SASAFEQY	TRBV20-1	TRBJ2-7
ASSSRGEGSAF	TRBV5-1	TRBJ1-1
ASSPRTGGRLEAF	TRBV28	TRBJ1-1
ASSEKLAGNNEQF	TRBV2	TRBJ2-1
ASSLTPMNTEAF	TRBV6-2/TRBV6-3	TRBJ1-1
ATSRGGGNQPQH	TRBV15	TRBJ1-5
ASSSQGPDGYT	TRBV19	TRBJ1-2
ASSDRGEGTEAF	TRBV6-6	TRBJ1-1
ASSWTGNGEAF	TRBV5-6	TRBJ1-1
ASGLDRVSGNEQF	TRBV12-5	TRBJ2-1
ASSLGGVYGYT	TRBV28	TRBJ1-2
ASRQGNEKLF	TRBV5-1	TRBJ1-4
ASSLRGGASSEQY	TRBV5-6	TRBJ2-7
ASSLGQMNTEAF	TRBV7-2	TRBJ1-1
ASNRPGEGSTYT	TRBV7-2	TRBJ1-2
ASSVPGLRGPHGYT	TRBV2	TRBJ1-2